Below, one T cell receptor beta chain is given with its context. No antigen is known for it. No much larger clone exists at a distance of one base, and base qualities are not known. Frozen genomic DNA underwent high-throughput TCRbeta CDR3 sequencing by immunoSEQ, including PCR amplification, mapping, bias correction and internal controls. On the authors' methods: Only productive rearrangements were retained, and each unique TCRbeta sequence was defined by its CDR3 nucleotide sequence together with its V and J gene. For classification of a sequence as donor-reactive, at least 5-fold expansion in CFSE-low cells relative to unstimulated pre-transplant cells and a frequency of at least 0.01% were required. Minimum frequency thresholds were set for each subject based on the unstimulated sample with the lowest template count, ensuring at least 90% detection power. Jensen-Shannon divergence between the top 1000 TCRbeta sequences post- versus pre-transplant served as the measure of repertoire turnover. Two-sided Fisher's exact tests were used to test for changes in the detection of donor-reactive sequences. TCRdb holds this immuneACCESS table with in-frame rearrangements only. Some clones are missing; in checked studies, unresolved V genes explain under half, and the rest has no known cause. The DNA was the basis for D and trimming; V, J and clone size are from that table. Within this sample are 40,000 to 65,000 clones, with 65% to 85% of them counted one time only. The ten largest account for roughly 8.1% of the sample.

The entry originates in a study of T cell clones after liver transplantation (dated by TCRdb to about 2019). Looking at the study overall: The samples were obtained from ITN030ST, a randomized trial that attempted immunosuppression withdrawal within 2 years after liver transplantation. Donor-reactive T cell clones were identified by TCRbeta sequencing after a pre-transplant mixed lymphocyte reaction and then tracked in post-transplant blood. As an antigen-independent comparator for the donor-reactive sequences, third party-reactive TCRbeta sequences from pre-transplant MLRs were identified as well. Of the eight recipients, a few were HCV-positive, while the remaining recipients had been transplanted for non-autoimmune, non-viral indications. Subjects received no induction therapy and standard immunosuppression until randomization at 12-24 months post-transplant. To count as tolerant, a recipient had to stay completely off immunosuppression for at least one year without liver enzymes climbing beyond twice the upper limit of normal. Blood samples were collected pre-transplant, pre-randomization before withdrawal, and post-randomization after either complete withdrawal or failed withdrawal. The study cohort included 8 liver transplant recipients, of whom 3 were classified as tolerant and 5 as non-tolerant.

What this sample's time point label stands for: pre-transplant. Unstimulated PBMCs, after thawing, were stained for CD3, CD4 and CD8 and then FACS-sorted into CD3+CD4+ and CD3+CD8+ populations. All 8 studied subjects were randomized to withdrawal of immunosuppression. The Qiagen DNeasy Blood and Tissue Kit was used to isolate genomic DNA. CDR1 SGHDT and CDR2 YYEEEE are derived from the germline V gene. Counted from cysteine to phenylalanine, this CDR3 has 12 amino acids. Only CDR3 DNA is held: 36 bases, read in frame from base 1. At the junction V is shortened by 0 bases and J by 9 bases, with 10 bases in between. The investigation overall reported the following: In most of the 8 subjects, regardless of tolerance or HCV status, circulating donor-reactive CD4 TCRbeta sequences dropped significantly post-transplant. When repertoire turnover was accounted for, significantly reduced detection of donor-reactive sequences was found in 7 of 8 subjects for CD4 and in 8 of 8 subjects for CD8. Without allograft tissue specimens, donor-reactive T cells may have migrated into the graft rather than being deleted. The conclusions were preliminary, being limited by small, heterogeneous patient numbers and by non-standardized post-transplant time points. Donor-reactive sequences declined more than third party-reactive ones, suggesting partial antigen-specific deletion unrelated to withdrawal success. Low numbers of available donor cells limited the measurable donor-reactive repertoire in a couple of subjects.

The TCR was taken from a human donor who received a liver transplant. The input for sequencing was CD4+ T cells from blood, taken before liver transplant. In this chain, TRBV5-6 is recombined with TRBJ2-7; no confident D gene assignment can be made. The CDR3 reads as follows: CASSLDRHGQYF. At the DNA level, the sequence is TGTGCCAGCAGCTTGGATCGCCACGGGCAGTACTTC.